These T cell receptor beta chains were read from a single sample in a study of OX40 agonist ivuxolimab in advanced cancers. Assay used: immunoSEQ multiplex PCR; TCRdb lists only in-frame clones, some missing. Of more than 60,000 clones in the sample, around 87% were seen once. The sample consisted of CD4+ or CD8+ T cells sorted from blood, taken in a trial of the OX40 agonist ivuxolimab. These receptors were obtained from an adult with an advanced solid tumor such as melanoma, head and neck, liver or kidney cancer. Each CDR3 is given with its conserved first and last residue. A D gene is named only where the DNA matches it firmly. Clone size is stated in some rows and not others, as once, few, many or a class when expanded.

d_gene	v_gene	len	j_gene	abundance	CDR3nt	CDR3aa
-	TRBV11-2	13	TRBJ1-1	-	TGTGCCAGCAGTTCTGGAGGGGGCACTGAAGCTTTCTTT	CASSSGGGTEAFF
-	TRBV27	15	TRBJ2-3	-	TGTGCCAGCAGTTTATCTAGCGACCGTCCAGATACGCAGTATTTT	CASSLSSDRPDTQYF
-	TRBV6-6	15	TRBJ1-2	once	TGTGCCAGCAGTTCTAGACAGATCGTCGGCTATGGCTACACCTTC	CASSSRQIVGYGYTF
TRBD1	TRBV5-1	17	TRBJ2-5	-	TGCGCCAGCAGCTTGTTAGGGGTGACAGGGTCTAGAGAGACCCAGTACTTC	CASSLLGVTGSRETQYF
-	TRBV7-9	19	TRBJ1-4	once	TGTGCCAGCAGCTTTCGGACAGCATTTGGTAAAGCAACTAATGAAAAACTGTTTTTT	CASSFRTAFGKATNEKLFF
-	TRBV28	15	TRBJ1-2	-	TGTGCCAGCAGGTTTTCACCAGGGACGCCCTATGGCTACACCTTC	CASRFSPGTPYGYTF
-	TRBV28	12	TRBJ2-7	-	TGTGCCAGCAGTTTAGCAGCCTACGAGCAGTACTTC	CASSLAAYEQYF
-	TRBV28	10	TRBJ1-5	-	TGTGCCAGCAGTGTTCAGCCCCAGCATTTT	CASSVQPQHF
-	TRBV19	14	TRBJ1-1	-	TGTGCCAGTAGTATGGGGTACAGTGAAACTGAAGCTTTCTTT	CASSMGYSETEAFF
TRBD1	TRBV5-5	16	TRBJ1-6	-	TGCGCCAGCAGCCCTGACATACAGGGGATCGGGTCACCCCTCCACTTT	CASSPDIQGIGSPLHF
-	TRBV19	15	TRBJ2-3	-	TGTGCCAGTAGACCCACCGGGACAGCGGGAGATACGCAGTATTTT	CASRPTGTAGDTQYF
TRBD2	TRBV4-3	19	TRBJ2-2	-	TGCGCCAGCAGCCAACGGACTAGCGGGGGGGCCGGGAGGACCGGGGAGCTGTTTTTT	CASSQRTSGGAGRTGELFF
-	TRBV6-6	15	TRBJ1-2	-	TGTGCCAGCAGACAGGTTTGGCAAGCTAACTATGGCTACACCTTC	CASRQVWQANYGYTF
TRBD1	TRBV19	16	TRBJ2-7	-	TGTGCCAGTAGTCCGCAGACCGGGACAGGGGTCCACGAGCAGTACTTC	CASSPQTGTGVHEQYF
-	TRBV5-1	16	TRBJ2-6	-	TGCGCCAGCAGCCTACAACCTTCTGCGGGGGCCAACGTCCTGACTTTC	CASSLQPSAGANVLTF
-	TRBV6-5	14	TRBJ2-3	-	TGTGCCAGCAGTTCCGGGTCCTTCGAGGATACGCAGTATTTT	CASSSGSFEDTQYF
-	TRBV7-8	14	TRBJ2-2	few	TGTGCCAGCAGCTTAGCGGGGAGGACCGGGGAGCTGTTTTTT	CASSLAGRTGELFF
-	TRBV7-9	13	TRBJ1-2	-	TGTGCCAGCAGCCCTGACAGCCTCTATGGCTACACCTTC	CASSPDSLYGYTF
-	TRBV5-6	12	TRBJ2-5	-	TGTGCCAGCAGCCCGGCGGGGGAGACCCAGTACTTC	CASSPAGETQYF
-	TRBV4-1	14	TRBJ2-3	-	TGCGCCAGCAGCCCCTGGATCCGGGCAGATACGCAGTATTTT	CASSPWIRADTQYF
-	TRBV5-4	14	TRBJ1-1	-	TGTGCCAGCAGCTTGGTAGGAGGGAACACTGAAGCTTTCTTT	CASSLVGGNTEAFF
-	TRBV5-1	15	TRBJ2-3	-	TGCGCCAGCAGCTTGGGGACGGGAACGACAGATACGCAGTATTTT	CASSLGTGTTDTQYF
-	TRBV6-5	15	TRBJ2-7	-	TGTGCCAGCAGTTACGGGATTGGGGGCTCGGGCGAGCAGTACTTC	CASSYGIGGSGEQYF
-	TRBV21-1	15	TRBJ2-7	-	TGTGCCAGCAGCCGAGCGGGACAGGGGGATTACGAGCAGTACTTC	CASSRAGQGDYEQYF
-	TRBV25-1	13	TRBJ1-5	-	TGTGCCAGCAGTGACAGGGGTATTGAGCCCCAGCATTTT	CASSDRGIEPQHF
TRBD2	TRBV5-1	16	TRBJ2-3	-	TGCGCCAGCAGCCTGGGGTCTAGCGGGTTCACAGATACGCAGTATTTT	CASSLGSSGFTDTQYF
-	TRBV6-5	15	TRBJ1-5	-	TGTGCCAGCAGTAGAGGGAGGGGCAGCAATCAGCCCCAGCATTTT	CASSRGRGSNQPQHF
-	TRBV11-2	15	TRBJ2-2	-	TGTGCCAGCAGCTTTGTGAAGGGCTACACCGGGGAGCTGTTTTTT	CASSFVKGYTGELFF
-	TRBV9	12	TRBJ1-3	-	TGTGCCAGCAGCGTTGCTGGAAACACCATATATTTT	CASSVAGNTIYF
TRBD1	TRBV7-9	15	TRBJ1-3	-	TGTGCCAGCAGCTTAGCCGGGACAGGGCAAAACACCATATATTTT	CASSLAGTGQNTIYF
TRBD1	TRBV6-5	13	TRBJ1-6	once	TGTGCCAGTACAGGGGGCTTGAATTCACCCCTCCACTTT	CASTGGLNSPLHF
-	TRBV6-1	12	TRBJ1-4	-	TGTGCCAGCAGTGAAGGAGGTGAAAAACTGTTTTTT	CASSEGGEKLFF
TRBD2	TRBV2	15	TRBJ2-7	-	TGTGCCAGCAGTCCTCGGACTAGCGGTCCCTACGAGCAGTACTTC	CASSPRTSGPYEQYF
-	TRBV6-1	15	TRBJ1-1	-	TGTGCCAGCAGTTTACCAGGGGCTCGATCCACTGAAGCTTTCTTT	CASSLPGARSTEAFF
TRBD1	TRBV5-1	14	TRBJ1-1	-	TGCGCCACTAATAATCCGGGACAGGCGACTGAAGCTTTCTTT	CATNNPGQATEAFF
-	TRBV6-5	15	TRBJ2-2	-	TGTGCCAGCAGTTACTTCGACACGAACACCGGGGAGCTGTTTTTT	CASSYFDTNTGELFF
TRBD1	TRBV27	15	TRBJ1-6	-	TGTGCCAGCAGTTTAACGGGGGACAGGACTTCACCCCTCCACTTT	CASSLTGDRTSPLHF
-	TRBV6-6	12	TRBJ1-3	few	TGTGCCATGAAGACAGATGGAAACACCATATATTTT	CAMKTDGNTIYF
TRBD2	TRBV7-2	15	TRBJ2-1	-	TGTGCCAGCAGCCCGGGGAGCGGGAGGGCCAGTGAGCAGTTCTTC	CASSPGSGRASEQFF
-	TRBV4-3	14	TRBJ2-3	-	TGCGCCAGCAGCCAAGAGACACGCACAGATACGCAGTATTTT	CASSQETRTDTQYF
-	TRBV20-1	11	TRBJ1-2	few	TGCAGTGGACGTCTTAACTATGGCTACACCTTC	CSGRLNYGYTF